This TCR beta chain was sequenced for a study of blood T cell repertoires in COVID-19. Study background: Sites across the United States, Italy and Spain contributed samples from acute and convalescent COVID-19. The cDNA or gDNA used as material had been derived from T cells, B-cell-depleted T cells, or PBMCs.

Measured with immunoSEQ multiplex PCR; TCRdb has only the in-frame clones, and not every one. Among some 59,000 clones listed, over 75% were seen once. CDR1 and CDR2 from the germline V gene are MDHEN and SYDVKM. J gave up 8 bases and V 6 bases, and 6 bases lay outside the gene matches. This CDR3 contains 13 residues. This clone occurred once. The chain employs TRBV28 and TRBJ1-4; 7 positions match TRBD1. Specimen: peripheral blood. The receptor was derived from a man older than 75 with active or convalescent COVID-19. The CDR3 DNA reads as TGTGCCAGCAGACCCCAGGGGGGCGAAAAACTGTTTTTT. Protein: CASRPQGGEKLFF.